This T cell receptor (beta chain) was captured in a study of cytomegalovirus exposure and HLA in healthy donors. For the study at large: Among about 190 million T cells, an earlier analysis found roughly 120 million unique TCR beta sequences.

Study conclusions and caveats: Later on, an analysis found that several of the most significant clusters appeared to be linked to common viral pathogens, which included parvovirus B19. HLA restriction was apparent for most CMV-associated TCR beta chains in a later analysis.

On this clone: The antigen remains unidentified.

Researchers ran the PCR with 60 Vbeta and 13 Jbeta primers. Method: immunoSEQ multiplex PCR; TCRdb's copy keeps in-frame clones and lacks some. The sample contains 120,000 to 150,000 clones, around 80% of which appear only once. Donors in the study were healthy people who gave bone marrow. The CDR3 is made up of 15 amino acids. V was cut by 1 base and J by 0 bases, with 7 bases left in between. The germline gives CDR1 LGHNT, CDR2 FRNRAP. Sequencing used PBMCs. The source is a young man in good health and CMV-seropositive. The chain is built from TRBV12-5 and TRBJ2-1; D is possibly TRBD2 (5 bases). The CDR3 loop reads CASGLGRSSYNEQFF. CDR3 nucleotides: TGTGCTAGTGGTTTGGGGAGGAGCTCCTACAATGAGCAGTTCTTC. Variable domain in full (rest from reference TRBV12-5 and TRBJ2-1): DARVTQTPRHKVTEMGQEVTMRCQPILGHNTVFWYRQTMMQGLELLAYFRNRAPLDDSGMPKDRFSAEMPDATLATLKIQPSEPRDSAVYFCASGLGRSSYNEQFFGPGTRLTVL.